The 2 T cell receptor beta chains listed next were all sequenced from one sample in a study of cytomegalovirus exposure and HLA in healthy donors. The PCR ran on 60 Vbeta and 13 Jbeta primers. Here immunoSEQ multiplex PCR was the method, and the copy in TCRdb shows in-frame clones only, minus some. The table records some 140,000 clones, more than 70% of them present only once. Sample: PBMCs. These receptor sequences come from a male donor in good health and CMV-seropositive.

This chain joins TRBV7-3 and TRBJ1-1; 8 positions agree with TRBD1. After removal of 3 bases from V and 4 bases from J, the junction contained 4 bases not matched to a gene. Germline-derived CDR1 and CDR2 are SGHTA and FQGTGA. There are 14 residues in the CDR3. The CDR3 region has the DNA TGTGCCAGCAGCTTCAGGGGGCCTAGCACTGAAGCTTTCTTT. Its protein product is CASSFRGPSTEAFF.

The rearrangement joins TRBV6-1 to TRBJ2-7; the D gene is possibly TRBD1 (6 bases). Germline assignment: CDR1 MNHNS and CDR2 SASEGT. Trimming stripped 4 bases from V and 9 bases from J, with 19 bases between. The CDR3 contains 14 residues. CDR3 protein: CASSGRDTLGAQYF. The CDR3 coding sequence is TGTGCCAGCAGTGGCCGGGACACCCTTGGAGCGCAGTACTTC.